The 7 T cell receptor beta chains given below trace back to one sample, sequenced in a study of shared clonotypes between healthy human individuals. Assay used: immunoSEQ multiplex PCR; TCRdb lists only in-frame clones, some missing. This repertoire shows some 1.1 million clones, 77% found once; its top ten account for 0.89%. Sequencing was done on a sample of memory CD4+ T cells from PBMCs. Subset indicated: CD45RA-negative fraction. The receptors were sampled from a man in his late teens or twenties in good health. Some clones in this sample may be carry-over from other donors' samples.

This chain uses TRBV28 with TRBJ2-3; the D is unclear. Trimming shortened V by 3 bases and J by 2 bases, and 6 bases separated the two germline ends. Per the germline V gene, CDR1 is MDHEN and CDR2 is SYDVKM. This CDR3 is built from 13 residues. CDR3 DNA: TGTGCCAGCAGTTTGATGGCCACAGATACGCAGTATTTT. As protein: CASSLMATDTQYF.

V and J are TRBV28 and TRBJ2-7, with D unclear. Germline CDR1 MDHEN, CDR2 SYDVKM. The CDR3 runs to 17 residues. V lost 6 bases and J lost 3, with 24 bases in between. CDR3 DNA sequence: TGTGCCAGCAGCTCCATCTCTTTAGCTATTGCCCTCTACGAGCAGTACTTC. It yields the protein CASSSISLAIALYEQYF.

This chain uses TRBV2 with TRBJ2-1; 8 bases map to TRBD2. The CDR3 runs to 12 residues. The V gene end was trimmed by 1 base and the J gene end by 10 bases; junction bases not matched to a gene: 0. Germline CDR1 and CDR2: SNHLY and FYNNEI. The CDR3 loop is CASSEVAGEQFF. CDR3 DNA: TGTGCCAGCAGTGAAGTAGCGGGGGAGCAGTTCTTC.

The CDR3, as DNA: TGTGCCAGTAGCCAGGACAGGGGGGACACCGGGGAGCTGTTTTTT. It codes for CASSQDRGDTGELFF. The chain has TRBV19 and TRBJ2-2, with 10 bases lining up with TRBD1. Germline CDR1 and CDR2: LNHDA and SQIVND (reference sequence). The CDR3 loop spans 15 amino acids. The ends lost 6 bases at V and 3 bases at J; junction bases unmatched: 4.

This sequence joins TRBV28 and TRBJ2-7; the match to TRBD1 covers 10 bases. The CDR3 has 15 amino acids. Germline CDR1 and CDR2: MDHEN and SYDVKM. V lost 6 bases, J lost 3 bases, and 8 bases stayed unmatched. The CDR3 DNA reads as TGTGCCAGCAGCGCCCCCGGGACAGGGGTCTACGAGCAGTACTTC. Protein product: CASSAPGTGVYEQYF.

The CDR3 DNA reads as TGCGCCAGCAGCTTGGGTTCAGGGGGCAACACCGGGGAGCTGTTTTTT. It yields the protein CASSLGSGGNTGELFF. This sequence joins TRBV5-1 and TRBJ2-2; 8 nucleotides align to TRBD1. Germline CDR1 and CDR2: SGHRS and YFSETQ. CDR3 size: 16 residues. V lost 0 bases and J lost 2; bases outside the gene matches: 3.

Notes on this clone: Other DNA sequences in this specimen translate into the identical CDR3. The chain links TRBV28 to TRBJ1-5, with D possibly TRBD1 on 5 matching bases. Germline V lookup: CDR1 MDHEN, CDR2 SYDVKM. V was cut by 6 bases and J by 1 base, with 16 bases left in between. The CDR3 consists of 16 residues. The CDR3 DNA follows: TGTGCCAGCAGCCAGTCCGGGACGGGGAGCAATCAGCCCCAGCATTTT. Amino acids: CASSQSGTGSNQPQHF.